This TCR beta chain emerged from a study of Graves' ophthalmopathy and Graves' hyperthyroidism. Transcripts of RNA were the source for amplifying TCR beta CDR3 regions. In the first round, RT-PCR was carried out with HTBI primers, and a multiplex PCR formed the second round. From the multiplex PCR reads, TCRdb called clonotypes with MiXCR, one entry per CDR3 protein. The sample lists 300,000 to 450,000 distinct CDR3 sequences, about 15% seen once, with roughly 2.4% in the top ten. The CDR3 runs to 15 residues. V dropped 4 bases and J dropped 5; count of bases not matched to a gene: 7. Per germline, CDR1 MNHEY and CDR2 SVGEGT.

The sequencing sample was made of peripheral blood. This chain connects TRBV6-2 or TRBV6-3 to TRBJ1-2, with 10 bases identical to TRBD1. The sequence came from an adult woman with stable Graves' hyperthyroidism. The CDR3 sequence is CASSFTGTGVYGYTF. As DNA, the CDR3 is TGTGCCAGCAGTTTTACCGGGACAGGGGTTTATGGCTACACCTTC.